A selection of T cell receptor beta chains follows, all from one sample in a study of blood T cell repertoires in COVID-19. Here immunoSEQ multiplex PCR was the method, and the copy in TCRdb shows in-frame clones only, minus some. The sample yields 90,000 to 140,000 clones, around 74% seen once. Input material: peripheral blood. Source of these receptors: a woman aged 70-85 years with acute or convalescent COVID-19. CDR3s include the opening cysteine and the closing phenylalanine or tryptophan. D genes are given only for firm matches. The size entry is marked missing in some rows and otherwise reads once, few, many or a size class.

v_gene	abundance	d_gene	j_gene	CDR3aa	CDR3nt
TRBV4-3	-	-	TRBJ1-5	CASSQETGYQPQHF	TGCGCCAGCAGCCAAGAGACGGGGTACCAGCCCCAGCATTTT
TRBV29-1	-	TRBD1	TRBJ2-5	CSVARQGGETQYF	TGCAGCGTGGCTAGACAGGGCGGAGAGACCCAGTACTTC
TRBV18	-	-	TRBJ2-1	CASSPRERSNEQFF	TGTGCCAGCTCACCACGAGAGCGAAGCAATGAGCAGTTCTTC
TRBV11-3	-	TRBD1	TRBJ2-3	CASSSRGRGEDTQYF	TGTGCCAGCAGCTCCAGGGGGCGCGGGGAAGATACGCAGTATTTT
TRBV2	-	-	TRBJ2-3	CASSEADYSGTDTQYF	TGTGCCAGCAGTGAAGCGGACTACTCAGGCACAGATACGCAGTATTTT
TRBV12-3/TRBV12-4	-	-	TRBJ2-7	CASSLQGYEQYF	TGTGCCAGCAGTTTACAGGGTTACGAGCAGTACTTC
TRBV19	-	-	TRBJ1-2	CASSISGYGYTF	TGTGCCAGTAGTATATCGGGTTATGGCTACACCTTC
TRBV14	-	-	TRBJ2-7	CASSQGLASGRRTAYEQYF	TGTGCCAGCAGCCAAGGTCTGGCATCAGGGAGGAGGACGGCCTACGAGCAGTACTTC
TRBV15	-	-	TRBJ1-6	CATSFRPPNSPLHF	TGTGCCACCAGTTTCAGGCCCCCCAATTCACCCCTCCACTTT
TRBV12-3/TRBV12-4	-	-	TRBJ1-2	CASSLAPRVGYTF	TGTGCCAGCAGTTTAGCGCCCAGGGTCGGCTACACCTTC
TRBV28	-	-	TRBJ2-7	CASSLQGPTYEQYF	TGTGCCAGCAGTTTACAGGGGCCCACTTACGAGCAGTACTTC
TRBV19	-	TRBD2	TRBJ2-1	CASSQPGLGALNEQFF	TGTGCCAGTAGTCAACCGGGACTAGGCGCTCTCAATGAGCAGTTCTTC
TRBV28	-	-	TRBJ1-4	CASSHGGNEKLFF	TGTGCCAGCAGTCACGGGGGAAATGAAAAACTGTTTTTT
TRBV28	once	-	TRBJ1-3	CASSLPGLSSGNTIYF	TGTGCCAGCAGTTTACCCGGACTTAGCTCTGGAAACACCATATATTTT
TRBV18	-	-	TRBJ2-7	CASSLTSGGIEQYF	TGTGCCAGCTCACTGACTAGTGGGGGAATCGAGCAGTACTTC
TRBV7-6	-	TRBD1	TRBJ2-1	CASSLDAGGIYNEQFF	TGTGCCAGCAGCTTAGACGCAGGGGGCATCTACAATGAGCAGTTCTTC
TRBV7-8	few	-	TRBJ2-2	CASSPEGTFGGELFF	TGTGCCAGCAGCCCTGAAGGGACATTTGGCGGGGAGCTGTTTTTT
TRBV19	-	TRBD2	TRBJ2-1	CASSIGSGGPPIWEQFF	TGTGCCAGTAGTATAGGTAGCGGGGGGCCCCCAATATGGGAGCAGTTCTTC
TRBV5-1	-	-	TRBJ2-5	CASSPNRREETQYF	TGCGCCAGCAGCCCTAACAGGCGCGAAGAGACCCAGTACTTC
TRBV19	-	-	TRBJ1-2	CASSMAPGIYGYTF	TGTGCCAGTAGTATGGCCCCAGGGATCTATGGCTACACCTTC
TRBV28	once	TRBD1	TRBJ2-5	CASSRTGLETQYF	TGTGCCAGCAGTAGGACAGGGCTAGAGACCCAGTACTTC
TRBV6-6	-	-	TRBJ1-2	CASSPPGLSYGYTF	TGTGCCAGCAGCCCACCGGGACTGAGCTATGGCTACACCTTC
TRBV18	-	TRBD1	TRBJ1-4	CASSPPLGDRAGEKLFF	TGTGCCAGCTCACCACCGCTGGGGGACAGGGCTGGTGAAAAACTGTTTTTT
TRBV12-5	once	-	TRBJ1-3	CASESSGNTIYF	TGTGCTAGTGAGAGCTCTGGAAACACCATATATTTT
TRBV7-9	-	TRBD1	TRBJ1-1	CASSQSGTGGTTEAFF	TGTGCCAGCAGCCAATCCGGGACAGGGGGCACAACTGAAGCTTTCTTT
TRBV4-1	-	TRBD1	TRBJ1-1	CASSQEKDRVPMNTEAFF	TGCGCCAGCAGCCAAGAGAAGGACAGGGTGCCTATGAACACTGAAGCTTTCTTT
TRBV7-2	-	-	TRBJ1-2	CASSRGIGGTYGYTF	TGTGCCAGCAGCCGGGGGATCGGGGGGACTTATGGCTACACCTTC
TRBV6-2/TRBV6-3	-	TRBD1	TRBJ1-1	CASSYPTGQGARHTEAFF	TGTGCCAGCAGTTACCCGACTGGACAGGGGGCAAGGCACACTGAAGCTTTCTTT
TRBV2	-	-	TRBJ2-5	CARGLKETQYF	TGTGCCAGGGGACTCAAGGAGACCCAGTACTTC
TRBV5-6	-	TRBD2	TRBJ2-1	CASSLPGGASGYNEQFF	TGTGCCAGCAGCTTGCCCGGGGGGGCTAGCGGGTACAATGAGCAGTTCTTC
TRBV12-3/TRBV12-4	-	-	TRBJ1-1	CASSNTGNTEAFF	TGTGCCAGCAGCAATACAGGGAACACTGAAGCTTTCTTT
TRBV2	-	-	TRBJ1-3	CASRAGTPLSGNTIYF	TGTGCCAGCAGGGCCGGGACACCACTTTCTGGAAACACCATATATTTT
TRBV5-6	large	-	TRBJ1-1	CASSWEGWYTEAFF	TGTGCCAGCAGCTGGGAGGGATGGTACACTGAAGCTTTCTTT
TRBV6-2/TRBV6-3	-	-	TRBJ1-2	CASSYQGGYTF	TGTGCCAGCAGTTACCAGGGCGGCTACACCTTC
TRBV6-5	-	-	TRBJ1-1	CASSLRGFEAFF	TGTGCCAGCAGTCTCCGGGGTTTCGAAGCTTTCTTT
TRBV12-3/TRBV12-4	-	TRBD1	TRBJ1-2	CASSLVNRGSTF	TGTGCCAGCAGTTTAGTGAACAGGGGAAGCACCTTC
TRBV5-1	-	-	TRBJ2-7	CASSPGTGMEYF	TGCGCCAGCAGCCCAGGAACAGGGATGGAGTACTTC
TRBV24-1	-	-	TRBJ1-5	CATSEAGGNQPQHF	TGTGCCACCAGTGAGGCAGGGGGCAATCAGCCCCAGCATTTT
TRBV5-5	-	-	TRBJ1-3	CASTQQGSGNTIYF	TGTGCCAGCACGCAGCAGGGATCTGGAAACACCATATATTTT
TRBV7-8	-	-	TRBJ2-1	CASSFRLLPSNEQFF	TGTGCCAGCAGCTTCAGACTTCTCCCCTCTAATGAGCAGTTCTTC
TRBV12-3/TRBV12-4	-	-	TRBJ1-4	CASSLQDEKLFF	TGTGCCAGCAGTTTACAGGATGAAAAACTGTTTTTT
TRBV5-8	once	-	TRBJ2-7	CASSRNRDYEQYF	TGTGCCAGCAGTAGAAACAGGGACTACGAGCAGTACTTC
TRBV30	-	TRBD2	TRBJ2-1	CAWRPLAGYNEQFF	TGTGCCTGGAGACCCCTAGCGGGGTACAATGAGCAGTTCTTC
TRBV6-6	-	TRBD1	TRBJ1-3	CASSYSTGVGNTIYF	TGTGCCAGCAGTTACTCTACAGGGGTGGGAAACACCATATATTTT
TRBV6-2/TRBV6-3	-	-	TRBJ1-4	CASSPSREEKLFF	TGTGCCAGCAGTCCCTCACGAGAGGAAAAACTGTTTTTT
TRBV7-2	-	-	TRBJ2-1	CASSRPLGAFYNEQFF	TGTGCCAGCAGCCGGCCGCTGGGGGCATTCTACAATGAGCAGTTCTTC
TRBV10-3	-	-	TRBJ2-4	CAISERKPGLAKNIQYF	TGTGCCATCAGTGAGAGGAAGCCAGGCCTAGCCAAAAACATTCAGTACTTC
TRBV29-1	once	-	TRBJ1-2	CSDRLVGASYGYTF	TGCAGCGATCGTCTTGTGGGGGCCTCCTATGGCTACACCTTC
TRBV5-1	-	-	TRBJ1-2	CASGYSYGYTF	TGCGCCAGCGGCTACAGCTATGGCTACACCTTC
TRBV5-1	once	TRBD1	TRBJ2-7	CASSLYRGSGEQYF	TGCGCCAGCAGCTTGTACAGGGGGTCAGGCGAGCAGTACTTC
TRBV2	-	TRBD1	TRBJ1-2	CASTPIGTDYGYTF	TGTGCCAGCACACCTATCGGGACAGACTATGGCTACACCTTC
TRBV5-1	-	TRBD1	TRBJ2-1	CASSLRDRTYNEQFF	TGCGCCAGCAGCCTCCGGGACAGAACCTACAATGAGCAGTTCTTC
TRBV11-3	-	-	TRBJ2-5	CASSSDSQETQYF	TGTGCCAGCAGCTCGGACAGCCAAGAGACCCAGTACTTC
TRBV7-8	once	-	TRBJ2-3	CASSFRGAGQGTDTQYF	TGTGCCAGCAGCTTTAGGGGAGCGGGACAGGGCACAGATACGCAGTATTTT
TRBV5-4	-	TRBD1	TRBJ2-2	CASSPRQGSTGELFF	TGTGCCAGCAGCCCAAGACAGGGGAGCACCGGGGAGCTGTTTTTT
TRBV7-2	many	-	TRBJ1-2	CASSLNSGYGYTF	TGTGCCAGCAGCTTGAATAGTGGCTATGGCTACACCTTC
TRBV2	few	TRBD1	TRBJ2-5	CASSARKLRDRQETQYF	TGTGCCAGCAGTGCTAGGAAACTCCGGGACAGACAAGAGACCCAGTACTTC
TRBV16	many	-	TRBJ2-6	CASSQLSEAGANVLTF	TGTGCCAGCAGCCAATTGTCCGAGGCTGGGGCCAACGTCCTGACTTTC
TRBV12-5	-	-	TRBJ1-1	CASKGRGNTEAFF	TGTGCTAGTAAGGGCAGGGGGAACACTGAAGCTTTCTTT
TRBV30	once	TRBD2	TRBJ2-1	CAWLPGGTPYNEQFF	TGTGCCTGGTTGCCCGGGGGGACCCCATACAATGAGCAGTTCTTC